Listed here are 14 T cell receptor beta chains from one sample, sequenced in a study of T-cell memory formation after mild COVID-19. TCRdb analysed the 5' RACE reads with MiXCR anew, one entry per CDR3 protein. The sample shows nearly 250,000 distinct CDR3 sequences, about 16% of them seen only once. The sequenced material came from PBMCs or a T cell subset sorted from them (not recorded which). The receptors originated from an adult woman who had mild COVID-19 (a few samples of this study predate the infection). Cell type and time point are not known.

This chain joins TRBV29-1 and TRBJ2-1; 12 nucleotides agree with TRBD2. The CDR3 is 14 residues long. Trimming cost V 6 bases and J 5 bases; bases outside gene matches: 5. Germline-derived CDR1 and CDR2 are SQVTM and ANQGSEA. The CDR3 bases are TGCAGCGTCGACCGGACTAGCGGGGACAATGAGCAGTTCTTC. It specifies CSVDRTSGDNEQFF.

For the CDR3, the DNA is TGCGCCAGCAGCCCCCGGGGGGTGGACAATCAGCCCCAGCATTTT. It yields the protein CASSPRGVDNQPQHF. The chain uses TRBV5-1 and TRBJ1-5; D is perhaps TRBD1 (5 bases). Trimming took off 4 bases at V and 3 bases at J, with 14 bases between the two ends. The CDR3 is 15 amino acids. Germline V gives CDR1 SGHRS, CDR2 YFSETQ.

This clonotype was seen at least ten times. This chain's CDR3 is CASSLGRQFLASNTGELFF. CDR3 nucleotide sequence: TGTGCCAGCAGCCTAGGCAGACAGTTTTTAGCTTCGAACACCGGGGAGCTGTTTTTT. V usage is TRBV7-6 and J usage is TRBJ2-2; D is perhaps TRBD1 (5 bases). The CDR3 spans 19 residues. V was trimmed by 5 bases and J by 0 bases, leaving 22 bases between them. Germline V CDR1 and CDR2: SGHVS, FNYEAQ.

This clonotype appeared a few times. The CDR3 region has the DNA TGTGCCAGCAGTCGGACAGGGACTGGCTACACCTTC. Amino acids: CASSRTGTGYTF. V is TRBV12-3 or TRBV12-4 and J is TRBJ1-2; 8 bases match TRBD1. CDR3 size: 12 residues. Trimming cost V 5 bases and J 7 bases; bases outside gene matches: 3.

This clonotype was observed at least ten times. The chain recombines TRBV12-3 or TRBV12-4 with TRBJ2-1; D is unclear. This CDR3 has 15 residues. Trimming shortened V by 6 bases and J by 0 bases, and 12 bases separated the two germline ends. The CDR3 sequence: CASSPGSGSYNEQFF. DNA for the CDR3: TGTGCCAGCAGCCCCGGGTCAGGCTCCTACAATGAGCAGTTCTTC.

The V gene is TRBV28, the J gene TRBJ1-1; tentatively, D is TRBD1 (6 bases). Germline lookup yields CDR1 MDHEN and CDR2 SYDVKM. The ends were cut back, 7 bases at V and 0 bases at J, with 21 bases in the middle. The CDR3 spans 17 residues. The CDR3 spells CASIPSDGQGMNTEAFF. CDR3 nucleotide sequence: TGTGCCAGCATCCCATCCGACGGGCAGGGGATGAACACTGAAGCTTTCTTT.

The rearrangement joins TRBV5-6 to TRBJ2-7; a possible D gene is TRBD1 (5 bases). The germline V gene encodes CDR1 SGHDT and CDR2 YYEEEE. This CDR3 spans 13 amino acids. Trimming took 1 base from V and 5 from J, leaving 10 bases between them. The CDR3 DNA follows: TGTGCCAGCAGCTTGATCAGGGCGAACGAGCAGTACTTC. It yields the protein CASSLIRANEQYF. The whole variable domain, remainder taken from reference TRBV5-6 and TRBJ2-7, is DAGVTQSPTHLIKTRGQQVTLRCSPKSGHDTVSWYQQALGQGPQFIFQYYEEEERQRGNFPDRFSGHQFPNYSSELNVNALLLGDSALYLCASSLIRANEQYFGPGTRLTVT.

The chain joins TRBV2 to TRBJ1-5; 7 nucleotides line up with TRBD1. This CDR3 is built from 14 residues. Germline assignment: CDR1 SNHLY and CDR2 FYNNEI. V dropped 10 bases and J dropped 2; count of bases not matched to a gene: 8. The CDR3 spells CATQGQGGNQPQHF. CDR3 bases: TGTGCCACCCAAGGGCAGGGGGGCAATCAGCCCCAGCATTTT.

The chain has TRBV5-4 and TRBJ2-1, with TRBD2 identical over 8 bases. CDR1 is SGHNT and CDR2 is YYREEE in the germline V gene (reference sequence). This CDR3 has 16 amino acids. V was clipped by 5 bases and J by 2 bases; unmatched bases: 9. As DNA, the CDR3 is TGTGCCAGCAGTCCCCCGGGGGGGATGGCCTACAATGAGCAGTTCTTC. Translated: CASSPPGGMAYNEQFF.

The table lists this clonotype with a few counts. This rearrangement joins TRBV4-1 to TRBJ1-1; D is unresolved. Germline assignment: CDR1 MGHRA and CDR2 YSYEKL. The CDR3 loop spans 14 amino acids. Deletions cut 0 bases from V and 0 bases from J, with 5 bases between. CDR3 sequence: CASSQDWMNTEAFF. The CDR3 coding sequence is TGCGCCAGCAGCCAAGATTGGATGAACACTGAAGCTTTCTTT.

Comment on this clonotype: A junction boundary mismatches the germline segment, possibly from a read error. This chain connects TRBV12-3 or TRBV12-4 to TRBJ1-2; 7 bases line up with TRBD1. CDR3 length: 13 amino acids. The CDR3 coding sequence is TGTGCCAGCAGTCAAGAGACAGGGTATGCCTACACCTTC. Translated: CASSQETGYAYTF.

This clonotype was counted between two and nine times. The V call is TRBV19, the J call TRBJ2-7; D possibly corresponds to TRBD1 (6 bases). CDR1 is LNHDA and CDR2 is SQIVND in the germline V gene (reference sequence). Deletions cut 9 bases from V and 3 bases from J, with 12 bases between. This CDR3 has 12 residues. The CDR3 nucleotides read TGTGCCAGCGGGGACACCATCTACGAGCAGTACTTC. Translated: CASGDTIYEQYF. The full variable domain, rest sourced from reference TRBV19 and TRBJ2-7, is DGGITQSPKYLFRKEGQNVTLSCEQNLNHDAMYWYRQDPGQGLRLIYYSQIVNDFQKGDIAEGYSVSREKKESFPLTVTSAQKNPTAFYLCASGDTIYEQYFGPGTRLTVT.

This clonotype has only a few counts. The chain joins TRBV18 to TRBJ2-1, with unresolved D. The CDR3 spans 12 residues. Trimming pared 4 bases from V and 8 bases from J, leaving 9 bases between. From germline, CDR1 is KGHSH and CDR2 LQKENI. The DNA for the CDR3 is TGTGCCAGCTCACACTCGCAACATGAGCAGTTCTTC. Protein: CASSHSQHEQFF.

This sequence joins TRBV12-3 or TRBV12-4 and TRBJ2-1, with 10 bases matching TRBD2. This CDR3 spans 15 amino acids. The ends lost 1 base at V and 6 bases at J; junction bases unmatched: 3. The CDR3 here is CASSLELAGRNEQFF. For the CDR3, the DNA is TGTGCCAGCAGTTTAGAACTAGCGGGACGCAATGAGCAGTTCTTC.